Listed below are T cell receptor beta chains from one sample, sequenced in a study of blood T cell repertoires in COVID-19. Sequencing used immunoSEQ multiplex PCR; TCRdb keeps in-frame clones, though not all of them. The table lists around 150,000 clones, 86% of them singletons. The sample consisted of peripheral blood. The receptors derive from a man younger than 30 with acute or convalescent COVID-19. CDR3s include the opening cysteine and the closing phenylalanine or tryptophan. A D gene is named only where the DNA matches it firmly. The size entry is marked missing in some rows and otherwise reads once, few, many or a size class.

CDR3 protein	CDR3 DNA	V gene	J gene	D gene	clone size
CASSLGVDTETQYF	TGTGCCAGCAGCTTAGGTGTAGACACAGAGACCCAGTACTTC	TRBV7-9	TRBJ2-5	NA	NA
CASSFGQTNSPLHF	TGCGCCAGCAGCTTCGGACAGACGAATTCACCCCTCCACTTT	TRBV10-1	TRBJ1-6	NA	once
CASSLTGNTEAFF	TGTGCCAGCAGTTTAACGGGGAACACTGAAGCTTTCTTT	TRBV27	TRBJ1-1	NA	NA
CASSPDGNSYNEQFF	TGCGCCAGCAGCCCGGACGGGAATTCCTACAATGAGCAGTTCTTC	TRBV5-1	TRBJ2-1	NA	NA
CASSDTGWAPDTQYF	TGCGCCAGCAGCGACACAGGGTGGGCACCAGATACGCAGTATTTT	TRBV5-1	TRBJ2-3	NA	NA
CASKTGTAYEQYF	TGTGCCAGCAAAACGGGGACAGCCTACGAGCAGTACTTC	TRBV6-5	TRBJ2-7	TRBD1	NA
CASSKGTANYGYTF	TGTGCCAGTAGTAAGGGGACAGCTAACTATGGCTACACCTTC	TRBV19	TRBJ1-2	TRBD1	once
CSVGGGSGNTIYF	TGCAGCGTGGGGGGTGGGTCTGGAAACACCATATATTTT	TRBV29-1	TRBJ1-3	NA	few
CASSVLAGTGENSPLHF	TGCGCCAGCAGCGTGCTGGCCGGGACAGGGGAAAATTCACCCCTCCACTTT	TRBV5-1	TRBJ1-6	TRBD1	once
CASSGARPGSAFF	TGTGCCAGCAGCGGCGCCAGACCAGGTTCGGCTTTCTTT	TRBV7-9	TRBJ1-1	NA	NA
CASSLWTANTGELFF	TGTGCCAGCAGTTTGTGGACAGCGAACACCGGGGAGCTGTTTTTT	TRBV6-5	TRBJ2-2	NA	NA
CASSQETNSPLHF	TGTGCCAGCAGCCAGGAGACTAATTCACCCCTCCACTTT	TRBV3-1/TRBV3-2	TRBJ1-6	NA	NA
CASSLGDRADQPQHF	TGTGCCAGCAGCTTAGGGGACAGAGCTGATCAGCCCCAGCATTTT	TRBV7-9	TRBJ1-5	TRBD1	NA
CASSQEYRDTEAFF	TGCGCCAGCAGCCAAGAATACAGGGACACTGAAGCTTTCTTT	TRBV4-1	TRBJ1-1	NA	NA
CASSTQGGLNTIYF	TGTGCCAGCAGTACTCAGGGGGGTTTGAACACCATATATTTT	TRBV2	TRBJ1-3	TRBD1	NA
CAWSVGQEYGYTF	TGTGCCTGGAGTGTAGGTCAGGAATATGGCTACACCTTC	TRBV30	TRBJ1-2	NA	NA
CASSPKTRDQETQYF	TGCGCCAGCAGCCCCAAGACCCGGGACCAAGAGACCCAGTACTTC	TRBV5-1	TRBJ2-5	NA	NA
CASSAPDGQGEFLRAFF	TGTGCCAGCAGCGCCCCGGACGGACAGGGGGAATTTCTGAGGGCTTTCTTT	TRBV9	TRBJ1-1	TRBD1	once
CASSGGGTEAFF	TGTGCCAGCAGCGGGGGGGGGACTGAAGCTTTCTTT	TRBV5-4	TRBJ1-1	NA	NA
CASSVRVSYDTDTQYF	TGTGCCAGTAGTGTCAGGGTGTCCTATGACACAGATACGCAGTATTTT	TRBV19	TRBJ2-3	NA	NA
CASRAGIRNTIYF	TGTGCCAGCAGAGCCGGGATAAGAAACACCATATATTTT	TRBV6-5	TRBJ1-3	NA	NA
CASSRTGLGQPQHF	TGTGCCAGCAGCCGGACAGGGTTGGGTCAGCCCCAGCATTTT	TRBV6-5	TRBJ1-5	TRBD1	NA
CASSHGPRQGSNQPQHF	TGCGCCAGCAGCCACGGACCGCGACAGGGGAGCAATCAGCCCCAGCATTTT	TRBV4-1	TRBJ1-5	TRBD1	NA
CASSLGASSGNTIYF	TGTGCCAGCAGCTTAGGAGCAAGCTCTGGAAACACCATATATTTT	TRBV7-9	TRBJ1-3	NA	NA
CAISDVTGKSTDTQYF	TGTGCCATCAGTGATGTAACGGGGAAGAGCACAGATACGCAGTATTTT	TRBV10-3	TRBJ2-3	NA	NA
CASSQDYGTGLFF	TGCGCCAGCAGCCAAGATTATGGTACCGGGCTGTTTTTT	TRBV4-1	TRBJ1-4	NA	few
CASSLVGQGRETQYF	TGCGCCAGCAGCTTGGTTGGTCAGGGTAGGGAGACCCAGTACTTC	TRBV5-1	TRBJ2-5	NA	NA
CASSTRDRALDEQFF	TGTGCCAGCAGCACCCGGGACAGGGCATTGGATGAGCAGTTCTTC	TRBV9	TRBJ2-1	TRBD1	NA
CASEPPGGNTEAFF	TGTGCCAGCGAACCACCGGGTGGGAACACTGAAGCTTTCTTT	TRBV3-1/TRBV3-2	TRBJ1-1	NA	NA
CASSVRTSGYNEQFF	TGTGCCAGCAGCGTACGGACTAGCGGCTACAATGAGCAGTTCTTC	TRBV9	TRBJ2-1	TRBD2	NA
CASSEHPFNADTIYF	TGTGCCAGCAGTGAACACCCTTTTAATGCGGACACCATATATTTT	TRBV6-1	TRBJ1-3	NA	NA
CSVEEGRGTGELFF	TGCAGCGTTGAAGAGGGGAGGGGAACCGGGGAGCTGTTTTTT	TRBV29-1	TRBJ2-2	TRBD2	once
CASSQDTGREKLFF	TGTGCCAGCAGCCAAGATACCGGGAGGGAAAAACTGTTTTTT	TRBV3-1/TRBV3-2	TRBJ1-4	NA	NA
CASSQEGTGDYGYTF	TGTGCCAGCAGCCAAGAAGGGACAGGGGACTATGGCTACACCTTC	TRBV14	TRBJ1-2	TRBD1	NA
CASKTQTGTGIEKLFF	TGTGCCAGCAAAACCCAAACCGGGACAGGGATCGAAAAACTGTTTTTT	TRBV19	TRBJ1-4	TRBD1	NA
CASSLNLNEQFF	TGCGCCAGCAGCTTGAATCTTAATGAGCAGTTCTTC	TRBV5-1	TRBJ2-1	NA	NA
CASSPPRRSNEQYF	TGTGCCAGCAGCCCCCCCCGGAGAAGCAACGAGCAGTACTTC	TRBV6-8	TRBJ2-7	NA	NA
CASSATGGVTDTQYF	TGTGCCAGCAGCGCGACAGGGGGAGTCACAGATACGCAGTATTTT	TRBV9	TRBJ2-3	TRBD1	NA
CASSDRSFTGNTIYF	TGTGCCAGCAGTGATCGCAGTTTTACAGGAAACACCATATATTTT	TRBV6-1	TRBJ1-3	NA	NA